A single sample is the source of the 32 T cell receptor beta chains below, sequenced in a study of blood T cell repertoires in COVID-19. This table comes from immunoSEQ multiplex PCR, and its TCRdb copy is limited to in-frame clones, with some not included. This repertoire shows 310,000 or so clones, approximately 86% found once; its top ten account for around 1.2%. The sample comprised peripheral blood. Receptor source: a man between 70 and 80 years old with acute or convalescent COVID-19.

This chain joins TRBV28 and TRBJ1-2; TRBD1 agrees at 8 bases. V shed 6 bases, J shed 7 bases, and the junction held 10 bases outside the gene matches. Per the germline V gene, CDR1 is MDHEN and CDR2 is SYDVKM. This CDR3 has 14 residues. Written as DNA, the CDR3 is TGTGCCAGCAGATCAGGACAGGGCACCGTTGGCTACACCTTC. Protein product: CASRSGQGTVGYTF.

V and J are TRBV5-1 and TRBJ1-3; 11 positions match TRBD1. This CDR3 spans 17 amino acids. Germline V CDR1 and CDR2: SGHRS, YFSETQ. V was clipped by 1 base and J by 0 bases; unmatched bases: 3. Here the CDR3 DNA reads TGCGCCAGCAGCTTGTCCGGGACAGGGGGCTCTGGAAACACCATATATTTT. Translation: CASSLSGTGGSGNTIYF. The full variable domain, completed using reference TRBV5-1 and TRBJ1-3, is KAGVTQTPRYLIKTRGQQVTLSCSPISGHRSVSWYQQTPGQGLQFLFEYFSETQRNKGNFPGRFSGRQFSNSRSEMNVSTLELGDSALYLCASSLSGTGGSGNTIYFGEGSWLTVV.

The gene calls are TRBV5-6 and TRBJ1-2; D remains unclear. Germline CDR1 and CDR2: SGHDT and YYEEEE. The length of the CDR3 is 12 residues. Trimming removed 2 bases from V and 5 bases from J, with 7 bases in between. CDR3 residues: CASSFGTYGYTF. The CDR3 nucleotides read TGTGCCAGCAGCTTCGGTACTTATGGCTACACCTTC.

This chain connects TRBV28 to TRBJ1-5; D uncertain. CDR3 length: 12 amino acids. Between the trimmed V and J ends, which lost 8 bases and 7 bases, there was a span of 12 bases. Germline lookup yields CDR1 MDHEN and CDR2 SYDVKM. As DNA, the CDR3 is TGTGCCAGCCAGGTCTTTGGGCAGCCCCAGCATTTT. It codes for CASQVFGQPQHF.

V and J are TRBV27 and TRBJ2-6; tentative D call: TRBD1 (6 bases). The ends were cut back, 5 bases at V and 4 bases at J, with 24 bases in the middle. Looked up from germline, CDR1 is MNHEY and CDR2 is SMNVEV (reference sequence). There are 19 residues in the CDR3. The CDR3 DNA reads as TGTGCCAGCAGTCCCCTCCCCGGACGCCCGACAGGAGGGGCCAACGTCCTGACTTTC. This translates into CASSPLPGRPTGGANVLTF.

The chain joins TRBV9 to TRBJ2-3; 12 positions match TRBD1. The CDR3 spans 16 residues. J was trimmed by 5 bases and V by 4 bases; bases with no gene match: 8. The germline V gene has CDR1 SGDLS and CDR2 YYNGEE. In DNA form, the CDR3 reads TGTGCCAGCAGCAGACGGGGACAGGGGGCCGGAGATACGCAGTATTTT. It encodes CASSRRGQGAGDTQYF.

The chain combines TRBV10-3 with TRBJ1-5, with D perhaps matching TRBD1 (6 bases). Looked up from germline, CDR1 is ENHRY and CDR2 is SYGVKD. V was shortened by 10 bases and J by 2 bases, with 21 bases between the two germline ends. The CDR3 extends over 16 amino acids. DNA of the CDR3: TGTGCCACCACCCCAGGGGCCGCCGGGGGCAATCAGCCCCAGCATTTT. Its protein product is CATTPGAAGGNQPQHF.

The chain combines TRBV4-3 with TRBJ1-6, with 7 bases aligning to TRBD1. The germline V gene has CDR1 LGHNA and CDR2 YSLEER. CDR3 length equals 15 residues. The J segment lost 4 bases and the V segment lost 4 bases, leaving 4 bases of the junction unmatched. The CDR3 bases are TGCGCCAGCAGCCCGGGGACAGTTTATAATTCACCCCTCCACTTT. The encoded protein is CASSPGTVYNSPLHF.

The V call is TRBV5-4, the J call TRBJ2-1, with D unresolved. Germline V CDR1 and CDR2: SGHNT, YYREEE (reference sequence). V lost 0 bases to trimming and J lost 4 bases, with 11 bases between them. The CDR3 contains 15 residues. This CDR3 is CASSLGGEVYNEQFF. The DNA of the CDR3 is TGTGCCAGCAGCTTGGGCGGAGAAGTTTACAATGAGCAGTTCTTC.

V and J are TRBV15 and TRBJ2-3; 10 bases align to TRBD1. CDR1 is LNHNV, CDR2 YYDKDF, per germline (reference sequence). The ends lost 2 bases at V and 3 bases at J; junction bases unmatched: 2. CDR3 length: 15 amino acids. This chain's CDR3 is CATSRRTGGTDTQYF. The CDR3 DNA is TGTGCCACCAGCAGACGGACAGGGGGGACAGATACGCAGTATTTT. Looking up the rest from reference TRBV15 and TRBJ2-3 gives the full variable domain: DAMVIQNPRYQVTQFGKPVTLSCSQTLNHNVMYWYQQKSSQAPKLLFHYYDKDFNNEADTPDNFQSRRPNTSFCFLDIRSPGLGDTAMYLCATSRRTGGTDTQYFGPGTRLTVL.

Only a few counts were recorded for this clone. V and J are TRBV10-3 and TRBJ2-7, with 10 positions matching TRBD1. From germline, CDR1 is ENHRY and CDR2 SYGVKD. V lost 8 bases, J lost 0 bases, and 4 bases stayed unmatched. This CDR3 is 14 amino acids long. The DNA for the CDR3 is TGTGCCATCCGGGACAGGGGAAGCTCCTACGAGCAGTACTTC. This sequence encodes CAIRDRGSSYEQYF.

This chain joins TRBV28 and TRBJ2-4, with D perhaps TRBD1 (5 bases). This CDR3 region has 12 residues. Germline-derived CDR1 and CDR2 are MDHEN and SYDVKM. V was trimmed by 5 bases and J by 6 bases, leaving 8 bases between them. The CDR3 here is CASSSQGNIQYF. CDR3 sequence (DNA): TGTGCCAGCAGTAGCCAGGGAAACATTCAGTACTTC. Complete variable domain (other parts from reference TRBV28 and TRBJ2-4): DVKVTQSSRYLVKRTGEKVFLECVQDMDHENMFWYRQDPGLGLRLIYFSYDVKMKEKGDIPEGYSVSREKKERFSLILESASTNQTSMYLCASSSQGNIQYFGAGTRLSVL.

This chain connects TRBV7-2 to TRBJ1-6; possibly TRBD1 for D (5 bases). Germline V gene sequence: CDR1 SGHTA, CDR2 FQGNSA. The ends were cut back, 2 bases at V and 2 bases at J, with 16 bases in the middle. The CDR3 is 18 residues long. For the CDR3, the DNA is TGTGCCAGCAGCTTATCCGGGGGTTGGGGGGCCTATAATTCACCCCTCCACTTT. Residues: CASSLSGGWGAYNSPLHF.

The rearrangement joins TRBV25-1 to TRBJ2-1; D gene uncertain. The CDR3 consists of 11 residues. Trimming took off 6 bases at V and 3 bases at J, with 3 bases between the two ends. Germline CDR1 reads MGHDK; CDR2 reads SYGVNS. The chain's CDR3 is CASSVYNEQFF. In nucleotides, the CDR3 is TGTGCCAGCAGCGTCTACAATGAGCAGTTCTTC.

This chain links TRBV5-1 with TRBJ1-1; TRBD1 matches 9 bases. Germline V gene lookup returns CDR1 SGHRS and CDR2 YFSETQ. The CDR3 has 15 amino acids. The J segment lost 3 bases and the V segment lost 4 bases, leaving 7 bases of the junction unmatched. As DNA, the CDR3 is TGCGCCAGCAGCCCAAGGACAGGGGCGGACACTGAAGCTTTCTTT. Amino acid sequence: CASSPRTGADTEAFF.

The chain joins TRBV7-9 to TRBJ1-6; D unresolved. With 5 bases removed from V and 5 bases from J, the gap between germline ends came to 13 bases. The CDR3 spans 15 residues. Germline CDR1 is SEHNR and CDR2 is FQNEAQ (reference sequence). In DNA form, the CDR3 reads TGTGCCAGCAGCCCCGAAGGTCTAGATAATTCACCCCTCCACTTT. Its protein product is CASSPEGLDNSPLHF.

The rearrangement uses TRBV6-5 and TRBJ1-2, with 9 bases identical to TRBD1. The length of the CDR3 is 13 residues. Germline lookup yields CDR1 MNHEY and CDR2 SVGAGI. The trim removed 5 bases at V and 4 bases at J, leaving 2 bases unmatched. The DNA for the CDR3 is TGTGCCAGCAGTCGACAGGGGGTCTATGGCTACACCTTC. Residues: CASSRQGVYGYTF.

The rearrangement uses TRBV6-6 and TRBJ1-3; 7 bases are shared with TRBD1. Germline loops: CDR1 MNHNY, CDR2 SVGAGI (reference sequence). The junction had 22 bases not matched to a gene; V was cut back by 5 bases and J by 0 bases. The length of the CDR3 is 21 residues. CDR3 in DNA: TGTGCCAGCAGTCCCCGACAGGGCTACCCTGTGCCGAAGTACTCTGGAAACACCATATATTTT. Translating gives CASSPRQGYPVPKYSGNTIYF.

As DNA, the CDR3 is TGCGCCAGCAGCCTAAACGGTCGGACAGGGGTAAATGAGCAGTTCTTC. Residues: CASSLNGRTGVNEQFF. This chain joins TRBV5-1 and TRBJ2-1, with 9 bases identical to TRBD1. J was trimmed by 7 bases and V by 4 bases; bases with no gene match: 12. Germline V gene sequence: CDR1 SGHRS, CDR2 YFSETQ. CDR3 length: 16 amino acids. Looking up the rest from reference TRBV5-1 and TRBJ2-1 gives the full variable domain: KAGVTQTPRYLIKTRGQQVTLSCSPISGHRSVSWYQQTPGQGLQFLFEYFSETQRNKGNFPGRFSGRQFSNSRSEMNVSTLELGDSALYLCASSLNGRTGVNEQFFGPGTRLTVL.

The V and J genes are TRBV5-1 and TRBJ1-5; no clear D gene. Trimming took 5 bases from V and 1 from J, leaving 10 bases between them. The CDR3 length is 14 residues. Germline V lookup: CDR1 SGHRS, CDR2 YFSETQ. The CDR3 region is CASRRDLSNQPQHF. CDR3 nucleotide sequence: TGCGCCAGCAGGCGGGATCTGAGCAATCAGCCCCAGCATTTT.

The sample holds one count of this clone. The chain is built from TRBV7-2 and TRBJ2-2; D is undetermined. CDR1 and CDR2 (germline): SGHTA, FQGNSA. The CDR3 is 13 amino acids. V was pared by 4 bases and J by 0 bases, with 3 bases between. The CDR3 spells CASSSANTGELFF. Here the CDR3 DNA reads TGTGCCAGCAGCTCAGCGAACACCGGGGAGCTGTTTTTT.

The chain joins TRBV7-9 to TRBJ1-2; D remains unclear. CDR1 and CDR2 from the germline V gene are SEHNR and FQNEAQ (reference sequence). This CDR3 contains 19 residues. Trimming left V 3 bases short and J 8 bases short, with 31 bases between. CDR3 DNA sequence: TGTGCCAGCAGCTTTAGCCGGGGATTCACGGCGCGCAACTCCCCCGGCTACACCTTC. Its protein is CASSFSRGFTARNSPGYTF.

J is TRBJ2-1 and V is TRBV30; possible D gene TRBD2, 6 bases. V gave up 0 bases and J gave up 5 bases, with 17 bases separating them. CDR3 length: 16 amino acids. The V gene's germline CDR1 is GTSNPN and CDR2 SVGIG (reference sequence). CDR3 nucleotides: TGTGCCTGGAGTGTACTTTCCCGACTAGTGCACAATGAGCAGTTCTTC. It codes for CAWSVLSRLVHNEQFF. Complete variable domain (other parts from reference TRBV30 and TRBJ2-1): SQTIHQWPATLVQPVGSPLSLECTVEGTSNPNLYWYRQAAGRGLQLLFYSVGIGQISSEVPQNLSASRPQDRQFILSSKKLLLSDSGFYLCAWSVLSRLVHNEQFFGPGTRLTVL.

This rearrangement joins TRBV5-1 to TRBJ1-3, with unresolved D. Trimming stripped 3 bases from V and 0 bases from J, with 13 bases between. CDR1 is SGHRS, CDR2 YFSETQ, per germline. The CDR3 covers 16 residues. This CDR3 is CASSSSGVLSGNTIYF. The CDR3 bases are TGCGCCAGCAGCTCCTCAGGCGTCCTCTCTGGAAACACCATATATTTT.

The count of this clone is one. This chain uses TRBV7-9 with TRBJ1-2; no firm D call. The CDR3 totals 15 residues. Germline CDR1 and CDR2: SEHNR and FQNEAQ (reference sequence). Trimming removed 1 base at V and 6 bases at J, with 15 bases between. The CDR3, as DNA: TGTGCCAGCAGCTTAGAGCTCCCGGGGTCGAATGGCTACACCTTC. It translates to CASSLELPGSNGYTF.

The chain links TRBV27 to TRBJ2-3, with TRBD1 as a possible D gene (6 bases). In germline, CDR1 is MNHEY, CDR2 SMNVEV (reference sequence). Trimming took off 0 bases at V and 9 bases at J, with 19 bases between the two ends. The length of the CDR3 is 16 residues. The CDR3 DNA follows: TGTGCCAGCAGTTTATCGATCCCTCCTCGAGGGGGAACGCAGTATTTT. It yields the protein CASSLSIPPRGGTQYF.

The chain combines TRBV19 with TRBJ1-5, with 9 positions matching TRBD1. Germline V CDR1 and CDR2: LNHDA, SQIVND (reference sequence). The CDR3 has 14 amino acids. Germline trimming cut 5 bases from V and 5 bases from J; bases unmatched to any gene: 4. CDR3 DNA: TGTGCCAGTAGTCGACAGGGGGGTGATCAGCCCCAGCATTTT. Protein sequence: CASSRQGGDQPQHF.

The genes are TRBV10-1 and TRBJ2-3; 12 bases line up with TRBD2. V lost 5 bases, J lost 4 bases, and 1 base stayed unmatched. The germline V gene encodes CDR1 WNHNN and CDR2 SYGVQD (reference sequence). This CDR3 has 14 residues. The CDR3 loop reads CASSLAGGADTQYF. DNA for the CDR3: TGCGCCAGCAGTCTAGCGGGGGGGGCAGATACGCAGTATTTT.

This clone was counted only a few times. The chain uses TRBV5-1 and TRBJ1-4, with 10 bases matching TRBD1. In germline, CDR1 is SGHRS, CDR2 YFSETQ. CDR3 length: 15 residues. V trimming: 4 bases; J trimming: 8 bases; junction bases outside the gene matches: 8. The CDR3 nucleotides read TGCGCCAGCAGCCCTTCGGGGGACAGGGGCGAAAAACTGTTTTTT. It encodes CASSPSGDRGEKLFF.

The genes are TRBV7-3 and TRBJ2-7, with a weak D call TRBD2 (5 bases). V was pared by 3 bases and J by 2 bases, with 8 bases between. Looked up from germline, CDR1 is SGHTA and CDR2 is FQGTGA. The CDR3 is 13 amino acids. In DNA, the CDR3 is TGTGCCAGCAGCTTGGACTTTACCTACGAGCAGTACTTC. This sequence encodes CASSLDFTYEQYF.

The genes are TRBV27 and TRBJ1-2; 7 positions match TRBD1. The V segment lost 2 bases and the J segment 3 bases; nucleotides outside the gene matches: 0. The length of the CDR3 is 13 residues. CDR1 is MNHEY and CDR2 is SMNVEV in the germline V gene (reference sequence). CDR3 nucleotide sequence: TGTGCCAGCAGTTTACAGGGGGACTATGGCTACACCTTC. As protein: CASSLQGDYGYTF.

This sequence joins TRBV9 and TRBJ1-1; 9 nucleotides line up with TRBD1. Germline CDR1 SGDLS, CDR2 YYNGEE. J gave up 4 bases and V 3 bases, and 7 bases lay outside the gene matches. This CDR3 region has 15 residues. The CDR3 region is CASSANGQGITEAFF. CDR3 nucleotide sequence: TGTGCCAGCAGCGCAAACGGACAGGGGATCACTGAAGCTTTCTTT.